The count of the clone carrying this T cell receptor beta chain is one. Treatment reported: oral pan-JAK inhibitor, 5-10 mg twice daily. Reverse transcribed after extraction, RNA yielded cDNA as the sequencing template. Using immunoSEQ multiplex PCR, the repertoire was profiled, and TCRdb retains in-frame clones only, with some absent. The profile covers 100,000 to 130,000 clones, with roughly 84% appearing a single time and around 25% taken by the ten largest. This record comes from a study of CD8+ T cells in alopecia areata. Whole-study context: A 6-month period off drug followed tofacitinib, which lasted 6 to 18 months.

The receptor was isolated from a human donor with alopecia areata. Material: CD8+ T cells sorted from blood, obtained at week 24, from a patient treated with tofacitinib.

DNA for the CDR3: TGTGCCAGCAGCCAAGAGGCTAGCGGGGGTGCCGGGGAGCTGTTTTTT. Translation gives CASSQEASGGAGELFF. The chain has TRBV4-2 and TRBJ2-2; 10 bases are shared with TRBD2. Germline loops: CDR1 LGHNA, CDR2 YNFKEQ. The CDR3 length is 16 residues. With V trimmed by 0 bases and J by 6 bases, 4 bases remained unmatched.